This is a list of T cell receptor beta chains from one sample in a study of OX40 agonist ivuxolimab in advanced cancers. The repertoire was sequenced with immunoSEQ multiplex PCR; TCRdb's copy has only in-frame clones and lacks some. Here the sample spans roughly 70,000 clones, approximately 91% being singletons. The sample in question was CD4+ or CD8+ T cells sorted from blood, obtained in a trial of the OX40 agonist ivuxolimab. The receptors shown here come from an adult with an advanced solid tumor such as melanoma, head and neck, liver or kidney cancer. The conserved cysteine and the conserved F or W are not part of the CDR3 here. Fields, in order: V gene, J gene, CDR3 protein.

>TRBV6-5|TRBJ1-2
ASSRDRPCT
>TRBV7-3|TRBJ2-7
ASSLFGAAAEREQY
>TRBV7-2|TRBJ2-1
ASSLVRLAVYNEQF
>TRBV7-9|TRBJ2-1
ASSSRMLAGVQNEQF
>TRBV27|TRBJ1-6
ASSGQAPPRFNSPLH
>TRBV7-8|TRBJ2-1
ASSTQWDSRRAYNEQF
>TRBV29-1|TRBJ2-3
SGYSPDTQY
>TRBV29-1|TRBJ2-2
SALLVGLGHTGELF
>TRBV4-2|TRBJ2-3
ASSSPGLAGHLSTDTQY
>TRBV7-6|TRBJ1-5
ASSPKGGTAAWPQH